This T cell receptor beta chain was identified in a study of T cells in Graves' hyperthyroidism and ophthalmopathy. Overall study: At the time of initial diagnosis and before any treatment, peripheral blood was collected. Study-wide points: The blood repertoire included most of the expanded thyroid clonotypes above 0.001.

The source material, RNA transcripts, was used to amplify TCR beta CDR3 regions. First-round RT-PCR targeting the TCR CDR3 was performed with the HTBI primer set. From the multiplex PCR reads, TCRdb called clonotypes with MiXCR, one entry per CDR3 protein. The data hold about 290,000 distinct CDR3 sequences, with roughly an eighth observed a single time. Of note for this clonotype: Its antigen is still unknown.

Absence of ophthalmopathy progression within 18 months defined stable Graves' hyperthyroidism. Patients were aged 18 to 65, had disease duration under 2 months, and had newly diagnosed hyperthyroidism. The receptor was derived from a woman aged 40 to 50 with Graves' hyperthyroidism. Sequencing was done on a sample of blood.

The CDR3 DNA reads TGTGCCAGCAGTTCCGGGCGCGGGGGTGAAAATCCCTATCAGCCCCAGCATTTT. It codes for CASSSGRGGENPYQPQHF. J is TRBJ1-5 and V is TRBV6-5, with a possible D match to TRBD1 (5 bases). Between the trimmed V and J ends, which lost 4 bases and 5 bases, there was a span of 24 bases. The CDR3 has 18 amino acids. Germline assignment: CDR1 MNHEY and CDR2 SVGAGI.